Listed below are T cell receptor beta chains from one sample, sequenced in a study of cytotoxic CD8 clonotypes in ibrutinib-treated CLL. Assay: immunoSEQ multiplex PCR; the TCRdb copy retains only in-frame clones and omits some. The sample includes about 69,000 clones, more than 75% of them seen just once. The specimen was PBMCs, collected at disease progression, from a patient treated with ibrutinib. The receptors shown here come from a human donor with chronic lymphocytic leukemia. Both conserved end residues are trimmed from each CDR3. Each record gives: CDR3 protein, J gene, V gene, D gene. The D gene is left open where the match is weak.

CDR3: ASSLNGPGRAAGELF; J: TRBJ2-2; V: TRBV19; D: .
CDR3: ASSSRQGRNTGELF; J: TRBJ2-2; V: TRBV11-2; D: TRBD1
CDR3: ASSQDGTGGRETQY; J: TRBJ2-5; V: TRBV14; D: TRBD1
CDR3: ASSLGGWGTKGEETQY; J: TRBJ2-5; V: TRBV11-3; D: .
CDR3: ASSQGTGGIAF; J: TRBJ1-1; V: TRBV14; D: TRBD1
CDR3: ASRTRGGRADTQY; J: TRBJ2-3; V: TRBV5-4; D: TRBD2
CDR3: SVVRQGGSTDTQY; J: TRBJ2-3; V: TRBV29-1; D: TRBD1
CDR3: ASSYLAGATYEQY; J: TRBJ2-7; V: TRBV6-4; D: TRBD2
CDR3: ASSLGQWSGYT; J: TRBJ1-2; V: TRBV7-9; D: .
CDR3: ASSDSTGPYGYT; J: TRBJ1-2; V: TRBV6-4; D: .
CDR3: ASSDRQGAYEQY; J: TRBJ2-7; V: TRBV2; D: TRBD1
CDR3: AWNLQTNEKLF; J: TRBJ1-4; V: TRBV30; D: .
CDR3: ASSAPGQGYTGELF; J: TRBJ2-2; V: TRBV25-1; D: TRBD1
CDR3: ASSLSRNEQF; J: TRBJ2-1; V: TRBV5-5; D: .
CDR3: TSSQDVRTVYGYT; J: TRBJ1-2; V: TRBV1; D: .
CDR3: ASSPQRGQGVMNTEAF; J: TRBJ1-1; V: TRBV25-1; D: TRBD1
CDR3: ASIKDRGWTYEQY; J: TRBJ2-7; V: TRBV7-2; D: TRBD1
CDR3: ASSSSGRGFEAF; J: TRBJ1-1; V: TRBV5-6; D: .
CDR3: ASSLALEGRNSPLH; J: TRBJ1-6; V: TRBV28; D: .
CDR3: ASRGQGTGSEAF; J: TRBJ1-1; V: TRBV2; D: TRBD1
CDR3: ASSRDMNTEAF; J: TRBJ1-1; V: TRBV19; D: .
CDR3: AIQQRMGQTDTQY; J: TRBJ2-3; V: TRBV10-3; D: TRBD1
CDR3: ASSRKARGEQF; J: TRBJ2-1; V: TRBV7-2; D: .
CDR3: ASTKGGAETQY; J: TRBJ2-5; V: TRBV5-1; D: .
CDR3: ASSYRDSSQPQH; J: TRBJ1-5; V: TRBV27; D: .
CDR3: ASSGHGSRFTDTQY; J: TRBJ2-3; V: TRBV9; D: .
CDR3: ASSPRSADPSSGNTIY; J: TRBJ1-3; V: TRBV13; D: .
CDR3: ASSWEPTNEKLF; J: TRBJ1-4; V: TRBV5-1; D: .
CDR3: ASSRVNQADEQF; J: TRBJ2-1; V: TRBV5-1; D: .
CDR3: ASSETTGGDSGYT; J: TRBJ1-2; V: TRBV10-1; D: TRBD1
CDR3: ASSKGQGVNQETQY; J: TRBJ2-5; V: TRBV5-1; D: TRBD1
CDR3: ASSLVRNEQY; J: TRBJ2-7; V: TRBV6-1; D: .
CDR3: ASSKTGVYEQY; J: TRBJ2-7; V: TRBV18; D: TRBD1
CDR3: ASSLTGYEQY; J: TRBJ2-7; V: TRBV5-6; D: .
CDR3: ASSLGGTETQY; J: TRBJ2-5; V: TRBV7-9; D: .
CDR3: ASQRGAQYNEQF; J: TRBJ2-1; V: TRBV19; D: .
CDR3: ASRRDRVDTEAF; J: TRBJ1-1; V: TRBV2; D: TRBD1
CDR3: ASSYGQGKDYGYT; J: TRBJ1-2; V: TRBV6-5; D: .
CDR3: ASSPTGRFNEKLF; J: TRBJ1-4; V: TRBV27; D: .
CDR3: ASSSFTGTDGRGAYEQY; J: TRBJ2-7; V: TRBV28; D: TRBD1